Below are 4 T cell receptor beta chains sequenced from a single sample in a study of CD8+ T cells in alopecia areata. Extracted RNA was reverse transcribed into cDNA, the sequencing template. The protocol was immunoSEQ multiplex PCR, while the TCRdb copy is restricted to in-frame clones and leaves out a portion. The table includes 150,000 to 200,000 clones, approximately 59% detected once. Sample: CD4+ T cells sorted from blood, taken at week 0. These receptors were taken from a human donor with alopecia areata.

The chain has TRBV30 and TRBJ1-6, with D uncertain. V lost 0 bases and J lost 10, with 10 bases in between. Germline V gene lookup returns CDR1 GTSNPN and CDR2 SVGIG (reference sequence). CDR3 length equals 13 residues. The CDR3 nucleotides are TGTGCCTGGAGTGTAAAGGTCGGATCACCCCTCCACTTT. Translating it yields CAWSVKVGSPLHF.

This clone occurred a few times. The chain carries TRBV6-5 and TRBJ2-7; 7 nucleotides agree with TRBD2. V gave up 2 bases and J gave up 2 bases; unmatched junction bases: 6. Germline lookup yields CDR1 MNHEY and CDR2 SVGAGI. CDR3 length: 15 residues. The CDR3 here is CASSYDWGGTYEQYF. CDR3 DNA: TGTGCCAGCAGTTACGATTGGGGGGGGACCTACGAGCAGTACTTC.

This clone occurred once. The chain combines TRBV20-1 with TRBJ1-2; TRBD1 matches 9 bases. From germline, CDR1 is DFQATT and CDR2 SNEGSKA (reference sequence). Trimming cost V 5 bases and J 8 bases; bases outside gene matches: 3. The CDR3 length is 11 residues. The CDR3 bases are TGCAGTGCTGTTACAGGGGGCGGCTACACCTTC. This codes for CSAVTGGGYTF.

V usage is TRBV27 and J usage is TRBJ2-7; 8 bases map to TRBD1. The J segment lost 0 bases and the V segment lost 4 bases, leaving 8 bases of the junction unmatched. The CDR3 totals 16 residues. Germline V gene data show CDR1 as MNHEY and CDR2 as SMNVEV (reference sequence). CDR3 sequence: CASSSLDRASSYEQYF. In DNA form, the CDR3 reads TGTGCCAGCAGTTCCTTGGACAGGGCTAGCTCCTACGAGCAGTACTTC.